This T cell receptor (beta chain) was profiled in a study of shared clonotypes between healthy human individuals. Findings of the study overall: Researchers sampled only blood; tissue repertoires likely differ. Clonotype sharing among donors likely depends on sequencing depth.

The CDR3 sequence is 16 residues long. Looked up from germline, CDR1 is KGHSH and CDR2 is LQKENI. V gave up 5 bases and J gave up 2 bases, with 18 bases separating them. For unsorted PBMC, around 300 ng DNA per replicate equaled some 33,000 T cell genomes. TCRdb keeps only in-frame clones here, not all; method: immunoSEQ multiplex PCR. Of over 400,000 clones listed, about 84% were seen once; the top ten hold 12%. With regard to this clone: Its specificity is not known.

Specimen: PBMCs. This chain uses TRBV18 with TRBJ1-1; a possible D gene is TRBD1 (5 bases). The source of this sequence is a woman aged 40-49 years in good health. Some clones in this sample may be carry-over from other donors' samples. CDR3 in amino acids: CASSGRQTSSNTEAFF. CDR3 coding DNA: TGTGCCAGCTCAGGACGACAGACGAGTTCTAACACTGAAGCTTTCTTT. Together with reference TRBV18 and TRBJ1-1, the CDR3 gives the full variable domain: NAGVMQNPRHLVRRRGQEARLRCSPMKGHSHVYWYRQLPEEGLKFMVYLQKENIIDESGMPKERFSAEFPKEGPSILRIQQVVRGDSAAYFCASSGRQTSSNTEAFFGQGTRLTVV.